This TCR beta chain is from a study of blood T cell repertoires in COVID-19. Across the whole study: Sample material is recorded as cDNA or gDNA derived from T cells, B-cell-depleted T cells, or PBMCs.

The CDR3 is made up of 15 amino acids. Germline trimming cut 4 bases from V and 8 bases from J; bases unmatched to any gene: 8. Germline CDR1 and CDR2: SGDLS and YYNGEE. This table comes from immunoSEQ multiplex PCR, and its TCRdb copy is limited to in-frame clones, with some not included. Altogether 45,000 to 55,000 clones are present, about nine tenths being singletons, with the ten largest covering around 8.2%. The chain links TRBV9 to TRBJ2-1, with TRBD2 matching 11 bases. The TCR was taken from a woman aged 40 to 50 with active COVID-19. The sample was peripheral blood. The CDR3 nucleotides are TGTGCCAGCAGCCGAGCTAGCGGGGGGACGGATGAGCAGTTCTTC. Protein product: CASSRASGGTDEQFF.